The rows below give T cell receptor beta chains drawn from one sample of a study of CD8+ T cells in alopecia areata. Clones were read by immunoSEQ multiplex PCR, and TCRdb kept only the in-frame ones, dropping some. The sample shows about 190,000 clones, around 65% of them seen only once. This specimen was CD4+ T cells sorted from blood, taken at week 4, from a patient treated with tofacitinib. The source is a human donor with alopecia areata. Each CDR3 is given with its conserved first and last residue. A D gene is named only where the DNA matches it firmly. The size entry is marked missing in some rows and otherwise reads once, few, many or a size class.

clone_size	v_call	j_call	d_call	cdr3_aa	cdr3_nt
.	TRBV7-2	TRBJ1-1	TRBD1	CASGRQGSTEAFF	TGTGCCAGCGGGCGACAGGGCAGCACTGAAGCTTTCTTT
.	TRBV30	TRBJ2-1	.	CAWSVLNGEQFF	TGTGCCTGGAGTGTACTTAACGGGGAGCAGTTCTTC
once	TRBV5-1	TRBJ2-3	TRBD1	CASSPGQHIDTQYF	TGCGCCAGCAGTCCGGGACAGCATATAGATACGCAGTATTTT
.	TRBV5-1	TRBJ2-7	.	CASSLGQFYEQYF	TGCGCCAGCAGCTTGGGGCAGTTTTACGAGCAGTACTTC
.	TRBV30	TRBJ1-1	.	CAWARTVSNTEAFF	TGTGCCTGGGCCCGGACAGTTTCGAACACTGAAGCTTTCTTT
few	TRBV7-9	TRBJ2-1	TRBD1	CASSISGTGVGNEQFF	TGTGCCAGCAGCATATCCGGGACAGGGGTGGGGAATGAGCAGTTCTTC
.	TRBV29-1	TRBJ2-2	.	CSVVVAGELFF	TGCAGCGTTGTGGTGGCCGGGGAGCTGTTTTTT
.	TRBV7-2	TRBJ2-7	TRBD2	CASSYSGGRYEQYF	TGTGCCAGCAGCTACAGCGGGGGGAGGTACGAGCAGTACTTC
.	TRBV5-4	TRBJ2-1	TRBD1	CASSRGGQGGDEQFF	TGTGCCAGCAGCCGTGGGGGACAGGGAGGCGATGAGCAGTTCTTC
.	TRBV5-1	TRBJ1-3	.	CASSLVGSSGNTIYF	TGCGCCAGCAGCTTGGTGGGCAGCTCTGGAAACACCATATATTTT
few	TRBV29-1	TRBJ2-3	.	CSVERGSTDTQYF	TGCAGCGTTGAAAGAGGATCCACAGATACGCAGTATTTT
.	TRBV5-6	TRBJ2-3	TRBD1	CASSRDRGSTDTQYF	TGTGCCAGCAGCCGCGACAGGGGAAGCACAGATACGCAGTATTTT
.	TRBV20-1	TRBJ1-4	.	CSAVDEKLFF	TGCAGTGCCGTCGATGAAAAACTGTTTTTT
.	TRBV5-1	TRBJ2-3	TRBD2	CASSSLGGDTDTQYF	TGCGCCAGCAGCTCCCTCGGGGGGGACACAGATACGCAGTATTTT
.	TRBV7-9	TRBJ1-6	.	CASSPDDSSYNSPLHF	TGTGCCAGCAGCCCCGACGACAGCTCCTATAATTCACCCCTCCACTTT
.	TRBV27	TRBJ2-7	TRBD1	CASSTRQGYSYEQYF	TGTGCCAGCAGCACGAGACAGGGCTACTCCTACGAGCAGTACTTC
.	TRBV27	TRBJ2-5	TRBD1	CASSPRGRETQYF	TGTGCCAGCAGTCCAAGGGGGCGAGAGACCCAGTACTTC
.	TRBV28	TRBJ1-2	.	CASSPTVFYGYTF	TGTGCCAGCAGTCCGACAGTCTTCTATGGCTACACCTTC
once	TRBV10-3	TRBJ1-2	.	CAITEDEYGYTF	TGTGCCATCACCGAGGACGAGTATGGCTACACCTTC
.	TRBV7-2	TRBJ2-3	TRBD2	CASRRELAGVGTQYF	TGTGCCAGCAGGAGGGAGCTAGCGGGGGTGGGTACGCAGTATTTT
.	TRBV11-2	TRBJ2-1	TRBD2	CASSPRLAGDYNEQFF	TGTGCCAGCAGCCCCCGACTAGCGGGGGACTACAATGAGCAGTTCTTC
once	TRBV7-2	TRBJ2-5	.	CASSLASGQETQYF	TGTGCCAGCAGCTTAGCGAGCGGGCAAGAGACCCAGTACTTC
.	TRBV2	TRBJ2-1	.	CASRFEGNEQFF	TGTGCCAGCAGGTTTGAGGGCAATGAGCAGTTCTTC
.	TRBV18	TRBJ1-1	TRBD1	CASSPRDRGEAFF	TGTGCCAGCTCACCACGGGACAGGGGTGAAGCTTTCTTT
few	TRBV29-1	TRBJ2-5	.	CSVGQIQETQYF	TGCAGCGTAGGACAGATACAAGAGACCCAGTACTTC
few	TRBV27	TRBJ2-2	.	CASSFRGIGELFF	TGTGCCAGCAGTTTCAGGGGCATCGGGGAGCTGTTTTTT
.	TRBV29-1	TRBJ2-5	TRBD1	CSVESRTGRQETQYF	TGCAGCGTTGAATCCCGGACAGGGAGACAAGAGACCCAGTACTTC
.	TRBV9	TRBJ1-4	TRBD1	CASSFGQGDEKLFF	TGTGCCAGCAGCTTCGGACAGGGTGATGAAAAACTGTTTTTT
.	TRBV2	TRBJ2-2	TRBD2	CASRSGGTSTGELFF	TGTGCCTCCAGGAGCGGGGGTACATCCACCGGGGAGCTGTTTTTT
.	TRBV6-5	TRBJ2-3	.	CASSPRRGVGRRIF	TGTGCCAGCAGTCCCCGTCGGGGAGTGGGGCGGCGGATATTT
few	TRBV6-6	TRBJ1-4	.	CASSYAEGRVSEKLFF	TGTGCCAGCAGTTACGCGGAGGGACGGGTATCTGAAAAACTGTTTTTT
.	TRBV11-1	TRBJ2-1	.	CASGTYNEQFF	TGTGCCAGTGGGACCTACAATGAGCAGTTCTTC
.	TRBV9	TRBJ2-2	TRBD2	CASSVWASGGNTGELFF	TGTGCCAGCAGCGTTTGGGCTAGCGGGGGGAACACCGGGGAGCTGTTTTTT
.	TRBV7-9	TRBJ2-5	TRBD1	CASSLGGQAQETQYF	TGTGCCAGCAGCTTAGGTGGACAGGCGCAAGAGACCCAGTACTTC
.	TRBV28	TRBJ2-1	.	CASSFSPPGQVGYNEQFF	TGTGCCAGCAGTTTCTCCCCTCCAGGTCAGGTGGGTTACAATGAGCAGTTCTTC
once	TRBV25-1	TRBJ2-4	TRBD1	CASTDMDRVIQYF	TGTGCCAGCACGGATATGGACAGGGTCATTCAGTACTTC
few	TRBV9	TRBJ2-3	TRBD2	CASSVEVLAGTDTQYF	TGTGCCAGCAGCGTAGAGGTGCTAGCGGGGACAGATACGCAGTATTTT
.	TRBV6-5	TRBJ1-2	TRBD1	CASSLRTGGLYGYTF	TGTGCCAGCAGTTTAAGGACAGGGGGTCTCTATGGCTACACCTTC
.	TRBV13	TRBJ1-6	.	CASSLGSQTSSPLHF	TGTGCCAGCAGCTTAGGATCCCAGACGAGTTCACCCCTCCACTTT
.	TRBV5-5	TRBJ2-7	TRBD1	CASSLGQGSSYEQYF	TGTGCCAGCAGCTTGGGACAGGGGTCCTCCTACGAGCAGTACTTC
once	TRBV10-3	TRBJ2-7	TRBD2	CAIRPGTTSYEQYF	TGTGCCATCAGACCCGGGACTACCTCCTACGAGCAGTACTTC
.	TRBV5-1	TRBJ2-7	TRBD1	CASSLIAVGTGAPEQYF	TGCGCCAGCAGCTTAATTGCTGTCGGGACAGGGGCGCCCGAGCAGTACTTC
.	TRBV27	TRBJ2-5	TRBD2	CASSTRTSGGAGSIIETQYF	TGTGCCAGCAGTACTCGGACTAGCGGGGGGGCTGGATCGATTATAGAGACCCAGTACTTC
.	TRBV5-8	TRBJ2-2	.	CASSLGLDTGELFF	TGTGCCAGCAGCTTGGGCCTAGACACCGGGGAGCTGTTTTTT
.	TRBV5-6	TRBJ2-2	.	CASSLEPIRAGELFF	TGTGCCAGCAGCTTGGAACCGATCAGGGCCGGGGAGCTGTTTTTT
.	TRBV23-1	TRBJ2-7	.	CASSGGRCDEQYF	TGCGCCAGCAGTGGAGGGAGGTGTGACGAGCAGTACTTC
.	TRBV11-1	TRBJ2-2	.	CASSLTHANTGELFF	TGTGCCAGCAGTTTGACGCACGCGAACACCGGGGAGCTGTTTTTT
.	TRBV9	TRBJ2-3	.	CASRRGGSTDTQYF	TGTGCCAGCAGAAGAGGGGGTAGCACAGATACGCAGTATTTT
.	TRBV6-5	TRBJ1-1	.	CASSYGRLYTEAFF	TGTGCCAGCAGTTATGGTAGGCTTTACACTGAAGCTTTCTTT
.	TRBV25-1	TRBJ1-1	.	CASMGNTEAFF	TGTGCCAGCATGGGAAACACTGAAGCTTTCTTT
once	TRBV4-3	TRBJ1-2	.	CASSHALGEGLYGYTF	TGCGCCAGCAGCCACGCTCTTGGGGAGGGGCTTTATGGCTACACCTTC
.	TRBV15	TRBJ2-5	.	CATSRDGTGQETQYF	TGTGCCACCAGCAGAGATGGGACGGGGCAAGAGACCCAGTACTTC
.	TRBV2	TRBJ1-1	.	CASSDQRSLGAEAFF	TGTGCCAGCAGTGACCAACGGTCGCTTGGGGCTGAAGCTTTCTTT
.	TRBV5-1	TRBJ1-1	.	CASSPGQPNTEAFF	TGCGCCAGCAGCCCGGGACAACCGAACACTGAAGCTTTCTTT